Listed below are T cell receptor beta chains from one sample, sequenced in a study of Tregs in tolerant kidney transplant recipients. The protocol was immunoSEQ multiplex PCR, while the TCRdb copy is restricted to in-frame clones and leaves out a portion. The sample has over 55,000 clones; more than 70% are singletons. The sequenced sample was CD4+ T cells from blood. The receptors were sampled from a human donor in good health. Both conserved end residues are trimmed from each CDR3.

V: TRBV4-1
J: TRBJ2-1
length: 18
CDR3: ASSHWMGLAGGPPSNEQF

V: TRBV5-6
J: TRBJ1-2
length: 10
CDR3: ASRSSNYGYT

V: TRBV19
J: TRBJ2-5
length: 12
CDR3: ASSMVAGAGTQY

V: TRBV5-4
J: TRBJ1-6
length: 13
CDR3: ASSFGTENNSPLH

V: TRBV14
J: TRBJ2-7
length: 12
CDR3: ASSDGLWSKEQY

V: TRBV18
J: TRBJ2-1
length: 13
CDR3: ASSPGWGGHNEQF

V: TRBV11-3
J: TRBJ2-3
length: 12
CDR3: ASSRGEVLSTQY

V: TRBV18
J: TRBJ1-1
length: 15
CDR3: ASSPFVAPGGDTEAF

V: TRBV7-2
J: TRBJ2-5
length: 12
CDR3: ASSSNGRGETQY

V: TRBV18
J: TRBJ1-3
length: 13
CDR3: ASSLGQGSGNTIY